Included here is one T cell receptor beta chain sequence, with context. Methods used by the authors: Amplifying reference gene primers gave estimates of nucleated cell counts. Sequencing was performed with immunoSEQ multiplex PCR; in TCRdb, only in-frame clones are kept and a portion is missing. The V and J calls and the clone size are those of that table, but D and trimming were determined from the DNA. The sample includes a few hundred thousand clones, around 81% of them seen just once. These data originate in a study of blood T cell repertoires in COVID-19. Study-level background: From the United States, Italy and Spain came samples of acute and convalescent COVID-19.

Cohorts were determined from participant-reported clinical history. The sequence derives from a woman in her 40s with acute COVID-19. Source material: PBMCs or T cells enriched from blood (not recorded which).

The CDR3 DNA is TGTGCCAGCAGCCGGGACAGGCCTGGAAACACCATATATTTT. Encoded protein: CASSRDRPGNTIYF. V gene TRBV7-2 combines with J gene TRBJ1-3, with TRBD1 matching 8 bases. Germline trimming cut 5 bases from V and 2 bases from J; bases unmatched to any gene: 2. CDR1 and CDR2 (germline): SGHTA, FQGNSA. The length of the CDR3 is 14 residues.